This T cell receptor (beta chain) comes out of a study of a mutant IDH1 vaccine in newly diagnosed glioma. Study background: Among treated patients, roughly 62% were male and about 40% female, and mean age was about 40 years.

Time point: week 35, safety follow-up. Vaccination comprised doses that each held 300 ug of mutant IDH1 20-mer peptide, plus topical imiquimod. In weeks 1, 3, 5, 7, 11, 15, 19 and 23, patients were immunized, eight times in all. Trimming shortened V by 5 bases and J by 2 bases, and 4 bases separated the two germline ends. CDR1 is MNHNY and CDR2 is SVGAGI in the germline V gene (reference sequence). The CDR3 spans 11 residues. The protocol was immunoSEQ multiplex PCR, while the TCRdb copy is restricted to in-frame clones and leaves out a portion. The sample holds about 69,000 clones; about 88% are singletons and the top ten take 1.5% to 2%. Regarding this clone: Its antigen is as yet unknown.

Study findings and constraints: Immune responses induced by the vaccine were seen in just over 90% of patients, spanning multiple MHC alleles.

The chain employs TRBV6-6 and TRBJ2-7; no definite D call. The source is a man younger than 40 with glioma. Material: PBMCs, obtained from a glioma patient whose treatment included an IDH1 peptide vaccine. CDR3 sequence: CASSPAYEQYF. The CDR3 nucleotides are TGTGCCAGCAGTCCTGCCTACGAGCAGTACTTC.